Listed below are T cell receptor beta chains from one sample, sequenced in a study of T cell responses to AZD1222 COVID-19 vaccine. Profiled with immunoSEQ multiplex PCR; TCRdb holds only in-frame clones, not every one. Altogether around 130,000 clones are present, just over 85% being singletons, with the ten largest covering 7.6%. Material: peripheral blood, obtained on day 0 of AZD1222 vaccination. Receptors were obtained from an adult in good health. The CDR3 runs from the conserved cysteine through the conserved F or W. The D gene is left open where the match is weak. Clone size is not always given. Where it is, it says once, few, many or a class for expanded clones.

few	TRBV7-9	TRBD1	TRBJ1-2	CASDRDNGYTF	TGTGCCAGCGACAGGGATAATGGCTACACCTTC
.	TRBV27	TRBD2	TRBJ2-5	CASGGLLETQYF	TGTGCCAGCGGGGGACTATTAGAGACCCAGTACTTC
.	TRBV9	.	TRBJ1-3	CASTKRPEQGRSGNTIYF	TGTGCCAGCACCAAACGCCCGGAACAGGGCCGCTCTGGAAACACCATATATTTT
.	TRBV18	TRBD2	TRBJ2-7	CASSPGTSGGAREQYF	TGTGCCAGCTCACCCGGGACTAGCGGGGGGGCTCGGGAGCAGTACTTC
.	TRBV6-5	TRBD1	TRBJ1-4	CASSGGGTEKLFF	TGTGCCAGCTCAGGGGGAGGGACTGAAAAACTGTTTTTT
.	TRBV28	.	TRBJ2-7	CASSPGGSNYEQYF	TGTGCCAGCAGTCCAGGAGGATCGAACTACGAGCAGTACTTC
.	TRBV7-9	.	TRBJ2-7	CASSTVREQYF	TGTGCCAGCAGCACCGTGCGCGAGCAGTACTTC
.	TRBV28	.	TRBJ2-7	CASGQFYEQYF	TGTGCCAGTGGACAGTTCTACGAGCAGTACTTC
.	TRBV3-1/TRBV3-2	.	TRBJ1-4	CASSPSGGLGEKLFF	TGTGCCAGCAGCCCGAGTGGGGGATTGGGTGAAAAACTGTTTTTT
.	TRBV6-1	TRBD1	TRBJ1-6	CASSEETGGSSYNSPLHF	TGTGCCAGCAGTGAAGAGACAGGGGGAAGCTCCTATAATTCACCCCTCCACTTT
few	TRBV7-9	.	TRBJ1-2	CASSPGLVPNYGYTF	TGTGCCAGCAGCCCTGGGTTGGTACCCAACTATGGCTACACCTTC
.	TRBV10-1	TRBD1	TRBJ2-2	CASSRDRNPTGELFF	TGCGCCAGCAGCCGGGACAGAAATCCCACCGGGGAGCTGTTTTTT
.	TRBV6-5	.	TRBJ1-4	CASSRGLGEKLFF	TGTGCCAGCAGTCGAGGACTTGGAGAAAAACTGTTTTTT
.	TRBV21-1	.	TRBJ2-1	CASSKAAGGHYNEQFF	TGTGCCAGCAGCAAAGCAGCGGGAGGCCACTACAATGAGCAGTTCTTC
.	TRBV6-5	TRBD1	TRBJ2-2	CASGPGTANTGELFF	TGTGCCAGCGGGCCCGGGACAGCGAACACCGGGGAGCTGTTTTTT
.	TRBV27	TRBD1	TRBJ2-2	CASSTTGAGTGELFF	TGTGCCAGCAGTACGACAGGGGCGGGGACCGGGGAGCTGTTTTTT
.	TRBV6-5	.	TRBJ2-5	CASTLRETQYF	TGTGCCAGCACTTTAAGGGAGACCCAGTACTTC
.	TRBV24-1	TRBD2	TRBJ2-3	CATSGRTSGGSQTVTDTQYF	TGTGCTACCAGTGGTCGGACTAGCGGGGGGTCACAAACCGTCACAGATACGCAGTATTTT
.	TRBV19	TRBD1	TRBJ2-7	CASSILQPGTGISYEQYF	TGTGCCAGTAGTATCTTGCAACCCGGGACAGGGATTTCCTACGAGCAGTACTTC
.	TRBV19	TRBD1	TRBJ2-7	CASSMGQGAFPFIEQYF	TGTGCCAGTAGTATGGGACAGGGGGCCTTCCCTTTCATCGAGCAGTACTTC
.	TRBV6-5	.	TRBJ2-7	CASSYRGRYEQYF	TGTGCCAGCAGTTACAGGGGGAGGTACGAGCAGTACTTC
.	TRBV12-3/TRBV12-4	.	TRBJ2-7	CASSLGLRDEQYF	TGTGCCAGCAGTTTAGGTCTGAGGGACGAGCAGTACTTC
once	TRBV27	.	TRBJ2-7	CASSEPGYSYEQYF	TGTGCCAGCAGTGAACCAGGGTACTCCTACGAGCAGTACTTC
.	TRBV18	.	TRBJ1-5	CASSLGTHSEQPQHF	TGTGCCAGCTCACTCGGGACCCACAGCGAGCAGCCCCAGCATTTT
.	TRBV12-5	TRBD1	TRBJ1-6	CASGLVPTGVFYNSPLHF	TGTGCTAGTGGTTTGGTACCGACAGGGGTTTTCTATAATTCACCCCTCCACTTT
.	TRBV6-5	.	TRBJ1-2	CASSGDLLGGYTF	TGTGCCAGCAGCGGGGACCTCCTAGGAGGCTACACCTTC
.	TRBV6-5	.	TRBJ2-6	CASSYSGAGANVLTF	TGTGCCAGCAGTTACTCGGGGGCTGGGGCCAACGTCCTGACTTTC
.	TRBV3-1/TRBV3-2	TRBD1	TRBJ1-5	CASSSQGVQPQHF	TGTGCCAGCAGCTCACAGGGGGTTCAGCCCCAGCATTTT
.	TRBV27	.	TRBJ1-1	CASSLLPRGGTEAFF	TGTGCCAGCAGCCTTCTCCCCCGGGGAGGCACTGAAGCTTTCTTT
.	TRBV3-1/TRBV3-2	.	TRBJ2-1	CASSQGAGLRNEQFF	TGTGCCAGCAGCCAGGGGGCAGGTCTACGCAATGAGCAGTTCTTC
.	TRBV18	TRBD1	TRBJ2-7	CASSPADRDYEQYF	TGTGCCAGCTCACCTGCCGACAGGGACTACGAGCAGTACTTC
.	TRBV11-3	TRBD2	TRBJ2-7	CASSLESASGAEQYF	TGTGCCAGCAGCTTAGAATCCGCTAGCGGGGCCGAGCAGTACTTC
.	TRBV29-1	TRBD1	TRBJ2-7	CSVRTGLAAEQYF	TGCAGCGTTCGGACAGGGCTAGCTGCCGAGCAGTACTTC
.	TRBV9	.	TRBJ2-7	CASSPETGDYYEQYF	TGTGCCAGCAGCCCAGAGACAGGAGATTACTACGAGCAGTACTTC
.	TRBV7-2	.	TRBJ1-5	CASSLRGGNQPQHF	TGTGCCAGCAGCTTAAGGGGGGGCAATCAGCCCCAGCATTTT
.	TRBV5-3	TRBD2	TRBJ2-4	CARSLGTPLLRERGKAKNIQYF	TGTGCCAGAAGCTTGGGGACACCTCTTTTGCGGGAGAGAGGGAAGGCCAAAAACATTCAGTACTTC
.	TRBV6-6	TRBD1	TRBJ2-7	CASSGQGFPYEQYF	TGTGCCAGCAGCGGACAGGGGTTTCCCTACGAGCAGTACTTC
.	TRBV19	.	TRBJ1-6	CASSIGINSPLHF	TGTGCCAGTAGTATAGGAATTAATTCACCCCTCCACTTT
.	TRBV15	TRBD2	TRBJ2-5	CATSRSGNQETQYF	TGTGCCACCAGCAGAAGCGGGAACCAAGAGACCCAGTACTTC
few	TRBV7-3	TRBD1	TRBJ1-5	CASRGQGGQPQHF	TGTGCCAGCAGGGGACAGGGTGGACAGCCCCAGCATTTT
.	TRBV14	.	TRBJ1-2	CASSQGLGGGSGYTF	TGTGCCAGCAGCCAAGGCCTCGGGGGAGGGAGCGGCTACACCTTC
.	TRBV14	.	TRBJ1-4	CASSQSRVTGEKLFF	TGTGCCAGCAGCCAATCCCGGGTGACGGGTGAAAAACTGTTTTTT
.	TRBV28	.	TRBJ1-1	CASSDNTEAFF	TGTGCCAGCAGTGACAACACTGAAGCTTTCTTT
.	TRBV6-5	TRBD1	TRBJ2-3	CASSYGSGGSLDTQYF	TGTGCCAGCAGTTACGGATCAGGGGGCTCGTTAGATACGCAGTATTTT
.	TRBV27	TRBD1	TRBJ1-1	CASSQPGQANTEAFF	TGTGCCAGCAGTCAGCCGGGACAGGCGAACACTGAAGCTTTCTTT
.	TRBV27	.	TRBJ1-2	CASSLYQGYYGYTF	TGTGCCAGCAGTTTGTATCAGGGGTACTATGGCTACACCTTC
.	TRBV30	TRBD1	TRBJ1-1	CARWTGKNTEAFF	TGTGCCAGATGGACAGGGAAGAACACTGAAGCTTTCTTT
.	TRBV30	.	TRBJ1-5	CAWSGGTGSNQPQHF	TGTGCCTGGAGTGGCGGGACGGGGAGCAATCAGCCCCAGCATTTT
.	TRBV29-1	.	TRBJ2-5	CSVVGGGGETQYF	TGCAGCGTTGTCGGCGGAGGTGGGGAGACCCAGTACTTC
.	TRBV5-1	TRBD1	TRBJ2-2	CASSLYGTGNTGELFF	TGCGCCAGCAGCTTGTACGGGACAGGGAACACCGGGGAGCTGTTTTTT
.	TRBV5-1	TRBD2	TRBJ2-7	CASSLGSGRRDEQYF	TGCGCCAGCAGCTTGGGTAGCGGGAGGCGCGACGAGCAGTACTTC
.	TRBV5-1	TRBD1	TRBJ1-2	CASSTHQGGNGYTF	TGCGCCAGCAGCACCCACCAGGGGGGGAACGGCTACACCTTC
.	TRBV4-3	TRBD2	TRBJ2-7	CASSQEAGGSYEQYF	TGCGCCAGCAGCCAGGAGGCGGGGGGATCCTACGAGCAGTACTTC
.	TRBV5-1	.	TRBJ2-7	CASSLMMWDEQYF	TGCGCCAGCAGCTTGATGATGTGGGACGAGCAGTACTTC
.	TRBV11-2	.	TRBJ1-1	CASSPGGSGNTEAFF	TGTGCCAGCAGCCCGGGGGGGTCCGGGAACACTGAAGCTTTCTTT
.	TRBV5-3	.	TRBJ1-2	CARSLRDTANYGYTF	TGTGCCAGAAGCTTACGGGACACCGCAAACTATGGCTACACCTTC
.	TRBV29-1	.	TRBJ2-2	CSVLGGNTGELFF	TGCAGCGTTCTCGGGGGGAACACCGGGGAGCTGTTTTTT
.	TRBV7-6	TRBD1	TRBJ1-1	CASSSGLRGQLNTEAFF	TGTGCCAGCAGCTCCGGTCTAAGGGGACAGCTTAACACTGAAGCTTTCTTT
few	TRBV19	.	TRBJ1-6	CASSIALISPLHF	TGTGCCAGTAGTATCGCGCTAATATCACCCCTCCACTTT
.	TRBV2	.	TRBJ1-3	CASSPGGYSGNTIYF	TGTGCCAGCAGTCCCGGAGGATACTCTGGAAACACCATATATTTT